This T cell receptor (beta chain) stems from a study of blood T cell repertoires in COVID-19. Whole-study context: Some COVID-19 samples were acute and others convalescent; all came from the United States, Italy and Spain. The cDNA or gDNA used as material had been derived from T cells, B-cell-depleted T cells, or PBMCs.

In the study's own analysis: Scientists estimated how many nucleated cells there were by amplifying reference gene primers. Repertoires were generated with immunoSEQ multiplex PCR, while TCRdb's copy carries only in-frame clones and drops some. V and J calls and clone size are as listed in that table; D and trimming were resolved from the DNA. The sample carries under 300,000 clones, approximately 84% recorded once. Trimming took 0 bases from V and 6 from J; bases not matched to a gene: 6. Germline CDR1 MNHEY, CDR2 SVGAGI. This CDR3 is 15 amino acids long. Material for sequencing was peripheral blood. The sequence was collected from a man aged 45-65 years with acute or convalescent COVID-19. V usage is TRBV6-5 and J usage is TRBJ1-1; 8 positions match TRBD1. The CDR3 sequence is CASSYSRTGFAEAFF. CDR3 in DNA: TGTGCCAGCAGTTACTCCAGGACAGGGTTCGCTGAAGCTTTCTTT.